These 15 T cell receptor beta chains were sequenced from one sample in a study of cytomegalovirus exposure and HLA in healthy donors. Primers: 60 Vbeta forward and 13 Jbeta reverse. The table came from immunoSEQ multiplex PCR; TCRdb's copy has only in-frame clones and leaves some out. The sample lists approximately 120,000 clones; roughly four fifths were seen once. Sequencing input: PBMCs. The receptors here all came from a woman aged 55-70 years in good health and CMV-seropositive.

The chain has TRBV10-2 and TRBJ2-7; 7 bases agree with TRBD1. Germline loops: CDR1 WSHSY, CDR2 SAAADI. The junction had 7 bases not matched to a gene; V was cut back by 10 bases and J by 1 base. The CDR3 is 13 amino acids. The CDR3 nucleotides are TGCGCCACCGAGGGGGCGGCTTCCTACGAGCAGTACTTC. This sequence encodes CATEGAASYEQYF.

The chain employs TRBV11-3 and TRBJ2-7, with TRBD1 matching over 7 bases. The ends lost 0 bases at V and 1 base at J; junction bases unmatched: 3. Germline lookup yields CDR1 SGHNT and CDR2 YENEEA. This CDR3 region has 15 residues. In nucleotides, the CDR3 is TGTGCCAGCAGCTTAGACTGGGACAGTTCCTACGAGCAGTACTTC. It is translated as CASSLDWDSSYEQYF.

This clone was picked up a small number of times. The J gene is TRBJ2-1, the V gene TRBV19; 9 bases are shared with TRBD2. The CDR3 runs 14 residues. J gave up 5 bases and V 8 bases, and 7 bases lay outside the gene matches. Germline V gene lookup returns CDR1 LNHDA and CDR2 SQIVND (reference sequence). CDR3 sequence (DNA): TGTGCCAGTTCGAGAGCGGGAGGCGACAATGAGCAGTTCTTC. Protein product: CASSRAGGDNEQFF.

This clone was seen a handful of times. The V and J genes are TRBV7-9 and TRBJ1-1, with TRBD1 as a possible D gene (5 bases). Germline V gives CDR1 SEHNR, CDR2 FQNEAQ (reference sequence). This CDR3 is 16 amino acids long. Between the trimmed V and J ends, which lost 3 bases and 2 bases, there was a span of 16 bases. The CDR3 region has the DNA TGTGCCAGCAGCTTGGGGGGAGCCGGAGCAAACACTGAAGCTTTCTTT. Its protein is CASSLGGAGANTEAFF.

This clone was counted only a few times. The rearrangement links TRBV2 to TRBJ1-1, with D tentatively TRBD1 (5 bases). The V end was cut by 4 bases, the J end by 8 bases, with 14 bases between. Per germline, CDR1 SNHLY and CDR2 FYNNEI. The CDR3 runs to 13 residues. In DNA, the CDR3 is TGTGCCAGCAGTGGACAGCTTGCCCGGGAAGCTTTCTTT. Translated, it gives CASSGQLAREAFF.

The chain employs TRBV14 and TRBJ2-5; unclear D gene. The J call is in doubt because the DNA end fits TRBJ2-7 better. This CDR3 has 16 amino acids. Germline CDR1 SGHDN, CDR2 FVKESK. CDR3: CASSQDMWFLRAEQYF. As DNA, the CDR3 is TGTGCCAGCAGCCAAGATATGTGGTTCCTCCGTGCCGAGCAGTACTTC.

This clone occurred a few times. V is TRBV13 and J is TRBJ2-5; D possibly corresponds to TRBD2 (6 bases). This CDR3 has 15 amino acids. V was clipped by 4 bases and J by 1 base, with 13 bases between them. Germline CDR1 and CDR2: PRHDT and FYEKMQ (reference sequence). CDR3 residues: CASSSYRDSQETQYF. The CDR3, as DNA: TGTGCCAGCAGCTCCTACCGGGACTCCCAAGAGACCCAGTACTTC.

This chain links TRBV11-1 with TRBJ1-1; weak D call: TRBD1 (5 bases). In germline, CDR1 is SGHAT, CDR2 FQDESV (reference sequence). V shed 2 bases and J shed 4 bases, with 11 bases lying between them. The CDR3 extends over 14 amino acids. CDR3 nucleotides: TGTGCCAGCAGCTTAAGGGGCTGGGTCACTGAAGCTTTCTTT. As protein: CASSLRGWVTEAFF.

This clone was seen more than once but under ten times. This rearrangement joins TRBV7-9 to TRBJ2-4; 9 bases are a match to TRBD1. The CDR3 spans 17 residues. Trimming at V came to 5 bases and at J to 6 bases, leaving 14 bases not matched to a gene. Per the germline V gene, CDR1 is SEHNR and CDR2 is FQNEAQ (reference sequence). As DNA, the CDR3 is TGTGCCAGCAGCGAAACAGGGGGCAACCGGGGATTAAACATTCAGTACTTC. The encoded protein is CASSETGGNRGLNIQYF. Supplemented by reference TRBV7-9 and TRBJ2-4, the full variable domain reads DTGVSQNPRHKITKRGQNVTFRCDPISEHNRLYWYRQTLGQGPEFLTYFQNEAQLEKSRLLSDRFSAERPKGSFSTLEIQRTEQGDSAMYLCASSETGGNRGLNIQYFGAGTRLSVL.

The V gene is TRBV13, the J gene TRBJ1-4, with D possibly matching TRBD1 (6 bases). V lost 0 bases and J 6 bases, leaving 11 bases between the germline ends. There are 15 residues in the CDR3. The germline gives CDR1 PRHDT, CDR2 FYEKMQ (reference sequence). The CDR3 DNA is TGTGCCAGCAGCTTAGGGTGGGGGGGCGATGAAAAACTGTTTTTT. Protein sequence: CASSLGWGGDEKLFF.

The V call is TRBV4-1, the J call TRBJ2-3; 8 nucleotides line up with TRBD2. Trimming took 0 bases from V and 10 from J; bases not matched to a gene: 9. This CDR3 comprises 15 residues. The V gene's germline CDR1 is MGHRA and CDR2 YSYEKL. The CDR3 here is CASSQEASGGISQYF. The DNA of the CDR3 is TGCGCCAGCAGCCAAGAAGCGTCGGGAGGGATCTCGCAGTATTTT.

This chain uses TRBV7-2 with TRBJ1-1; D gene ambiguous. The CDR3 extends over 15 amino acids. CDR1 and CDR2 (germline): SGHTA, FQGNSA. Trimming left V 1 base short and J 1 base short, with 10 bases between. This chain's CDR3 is CASSLVVTGNTEAFF. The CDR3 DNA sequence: TGTGCCAGCAGCTTAGTTGTGACGGGGAACACTGAAGCTTTCTTT. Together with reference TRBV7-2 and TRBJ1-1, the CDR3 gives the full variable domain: GAGVSQSPSNKVTEKGKDVELRCDPISGHTALYWYRQSLGQGLEFLIYFQGNSAPDKSGLPSDRFSAERTGGSVSTLTIQRTQQEDSAVYLCASSLVVTGNTEAFFGQGTRLTVV.

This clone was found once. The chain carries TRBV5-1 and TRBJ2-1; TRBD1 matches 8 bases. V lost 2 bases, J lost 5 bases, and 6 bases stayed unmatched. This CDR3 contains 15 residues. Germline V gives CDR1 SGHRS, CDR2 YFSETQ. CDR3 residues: CASSLSWTGNNEQFF. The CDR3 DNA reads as TGCGCCAGCAGCTTAAGTTGGACAGGGAACAATGAGCAGTTCTTC.

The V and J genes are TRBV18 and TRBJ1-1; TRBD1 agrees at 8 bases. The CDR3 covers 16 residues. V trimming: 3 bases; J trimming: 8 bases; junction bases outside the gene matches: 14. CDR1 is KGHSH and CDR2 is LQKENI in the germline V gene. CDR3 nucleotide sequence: TGTGCCAGCTCACCGGAGGCAGGGGGCGTTTCAGGGGAAGCTTTCTTT. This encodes CASSPEAGGVSGEAFF.

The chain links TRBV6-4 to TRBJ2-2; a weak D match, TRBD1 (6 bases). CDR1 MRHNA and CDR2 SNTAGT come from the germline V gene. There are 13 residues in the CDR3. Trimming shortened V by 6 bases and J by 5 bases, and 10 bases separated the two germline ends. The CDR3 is CASRVQGTGELFF. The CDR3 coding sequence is TGTGCCAGCAGAGTACAGGGTACCGGGGAGCTGTTTTTT.